These T cell receptor beta chains were read from a single sample in a study of T cell responses to AZD1222 COVID-19 vaccine. Assay: immunoSEQ multiplex PCR; the TCRdb copy retains only in-frame clones and omits some. The sample consists of about 110,000 clones, around 92% of them appearing once. This material consisted of peripheral blood, taken on day 0 of AZD1222 vaccination. The receptor source for this set is an adult in good health. The CDR3 runs from the conserved cysteine through the conserved F or W. Each record gives: V gene, J gene, CDR3 protein.

TRBV30	TRBJ1-5	CAWSSLDREQHF
TRBV5-1	TRBJ1-4	CASSSGWRGEKLFF
TRBV6-6	TRBJ2-7	CATWDRGPLYEQYF
TRBV5-6	TRBJ2-2	CASSLLWAGEAGELFF
TRBV11-2	TRBJ1-2	CASSLDSTDVGPYGYTF
TRBV7-9	TRBJ1-2	CASSSTGPGYTF
TRBV2	TRBJ1-2	CASIGGDYGYTF
TRBV18	TRBJ2-3	CASSPPKGGTDTQYF
TRBV3-1/TRBV3-2	TRBJ1-6	CASSQQGPRLRLHF
TRBV29-1	TRBJ1-1	CSVETVGTEAFF
TRBV20-1	TRBJ1-1	CSLSPRVEAFF